The table lists the clone carrying this T cell receptor beta chain with a few counts. A J-beta primer mix and a sample-barcoded 5' primer were used in a second PCR of roughly 7 to 12 cycles. One entry per CDR3 protein, called by TCRdb with MiXCR from the 5' RACE reads. This table has over 1.5 million distinct CDR3 sequences, around 50% appearing once. The data originate from a study of blood T cells in healthy people across ages. The sample, about 9.2 milliliters of peripheral blood, was drawn from each donor. This CDR3 comprises 13 residues. Germline lookup yields CDR1 SGHRS and CDR2 YFSETQ. With V trimmed by 4 bases and J by 9 bases, 4 bases remained unmatched.

The chain has TRBV5-1 and TRBJ2-1, with 10 bases that match TRBD1. Material for sequencing was blood. The sequence came from a woman aged 40 to 49 in good health. The CDR3: CASSRDRGFEQFF. DNA of the CDR3: TGCGCCAGCAGCCGGGACAGGGGATTTGAGCAGTTCTTC. The full variable domain, completed using reference TRBV5-1 and TRBJ2-1, is KAGVTQTPRYLIKTRGQQVTLSCSPISGHRSVSWYQQTPGQGLQFLFEYFSETQRNKGNFPGRFSGRQFSNSRSEMNVSTLELGDSALYLCASSRDRGFEQFFGPGTRLTVL.